This TCR beta chain was observed in a study of control samples from healthy donors and cancer patients. The CDR3 runs 15 residues. Trimming took off 4 bases at V and 0 bases at J, with 10 bases between the two ends. Germline loops: CDR1 SGHVS, CDR2 FNYEAQ. Produced via immunoSEQ multiplex PCR; TCRdb's table is partial and in-frame only. The sample holds 90,000 or so clones, roughly nine tenths seen once. The receptor was derived from a woman in her seventies in good health. The gene calls are TRBV7-6 and TRBJ1-3, with D unresolved. Sequenced sample: blood. Here the CDR3 reads CASSSPVGSGNTIYF. The DNA of the CDR3 is TGTGCCAGCAGCTCCCCGGTTGGCTCTGGAAACACCATATATTTT.